This record covers a single T cell receptor (beta chain). Its cognate antigen is unknown. The limits of the CDR3 on the DNA are not certain, so only TCRdb's listed CDR3 is given. The template was RNA from unsorted bulk tissue. Between August and November 2014, newly diagnosed, chemotherapy-naive lung cancer patients underwent thoracic surgery in China. The record originates from a study of tumor and adjacent non-tumor tissue in lung cancer. Study-level information: Aged roughly 30 to 85 years, patients included roughly ten men and about five women with stage I to III disease.

Three rounds of nested PCR, following a modified ARM-PCR protocol, produced the TCRbeta library. One entry per CDR3 protein results from TCRdb running MiXCR on the multiplex PCR reads. The sample records 89,000 or so distinct CDR3 sequences, around two thirds being singletons. Regarding the study as a whole: Top 100 clones took a larger repertoire share in normal lung.

The receptor's source is a man in his 70s with non-small cell lung cancer. The sequencing input was lung tumor tissue.

This CDR3 reads CASGFGTGSTDAQCF. The V and J genes are TRBV11-3 and TRBJ2-3; the D call in the table, TRBD1, was not verified against the DNA. Per germline, CDR1 SGHNT and CDR2 YENEEA. The CDR3 extends over 15 residues, inclusive of both ends.